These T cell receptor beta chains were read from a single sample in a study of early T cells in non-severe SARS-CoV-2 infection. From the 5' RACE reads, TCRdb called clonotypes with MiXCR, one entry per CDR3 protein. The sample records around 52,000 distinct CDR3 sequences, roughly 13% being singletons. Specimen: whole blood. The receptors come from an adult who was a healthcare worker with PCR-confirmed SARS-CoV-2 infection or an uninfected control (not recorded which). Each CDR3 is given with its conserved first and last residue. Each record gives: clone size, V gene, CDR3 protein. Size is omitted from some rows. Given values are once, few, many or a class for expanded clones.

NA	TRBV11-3	CASSPGAGGPPSQETQYF
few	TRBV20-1	CSAKGDSSYNEQFF
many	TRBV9	CASSTFTDTQYF
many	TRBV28	CASSRSANQETQYF
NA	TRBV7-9	CASSFSLSSYNEQFF
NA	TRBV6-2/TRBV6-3	CASSYILPDTQYF
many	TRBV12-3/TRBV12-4	CASSSYRTGEKYF
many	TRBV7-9	CASSLAMGPDTQYF
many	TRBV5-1	CASSLDQGGEAFF
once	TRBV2	CASRSTQGGEAFF
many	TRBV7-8	CASSLGTSGGLEAQYF
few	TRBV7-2	CASSPSDAIQETQYF
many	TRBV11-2	CASSPHPGFLYGYTF
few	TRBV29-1	CSVEDHLAGEQYF
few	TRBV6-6	CASSSSARTDTQYF
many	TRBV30	CAWSRGTSRTDTQYF
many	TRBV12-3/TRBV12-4	CASSFRASTDTQYF
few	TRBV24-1	CATSDLRTSGDPRDTQYF
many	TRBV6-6	CASTQGNGYTF
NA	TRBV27	CASRGQGLGYTF